This is a list of T cell receptor beta chains from one sample in a study of shared clonotypes between healthy human individuals. Some clones are missing from TCRdb's copy, which holds only in-frame ones; the method was immunoSEQ multiplex PCR. The table records some 2 million clones, roughly 94% of them present only once. Material for sequencing was naive CD8+ T cells sorted from blood. The receptors shown here come from a man aged 18 to 29 in good health. Both conserved end residues are part of each CDR3. The D gene is left open where the match is weak. Some rows mark clone size as missing; the rest say once, few, many or name a class of expanded clone.

clone size	V gene	J gene	D gene	CDR3 protein	CDR3 DNA
NA	TRBV6-6	TRBJ2-7	TRBD1	CASSYSRDRSTYEQYF	TGTGCCAGCAGTTACTCACGGGACAGGAGCACCTACGAGCAGTACTTC
NA	TRBV29-1	TRBJ2-7	TRBD1	CSATDRVSYEQYF	TGCAGCGCCACGGACAGGGTCTCCTACGAGCAGTACTTC
NA	TRBV21-1	TRBJ2-1	NA	CASSKVPRLAGARDYNEQFF	TGTGCCAGCAGCAAAGTTCCGAGGCTAGCGGGGGCCAGAGACTACAATGAGCAGTTCTTC
NA	TRBV14	TRBJ2-7	NA	CASSQDLEQYF	TGTGCCAGCAGCCAAGATCTCGAGCAGTACTTC
NA	TRBV19	TRBJ1-2	NA	CASSIGEYGYTF	TGTGCCAGTAGTATAGGCGAATATGGCTACACCTTC
NA	TRBV19	TRBJ2-1	NA	CASSSGLTNEQFF	TGTGCCAGTAGTTCGGGCCTAACAAATGAGCAGTTCTTC
NA	TRBV4-1	TRBJ2-1	TRBD2	CASSPTSGTYNEQFF	TGCGCCAGCAGCCCTACTAGCGGGACCTACAATGAGCAGTTCTTC
NA	TRBV19	TRBJ1-5	NA	CASSIDPGGNQPQHF	TGTGCCAGTAGTATAGACCCGGGAGGCAATCAGCCCCAGCATTTT
NA	TRBV7-2	TRBJ2-2	TRBD2	CASSLLLAGGLHTGELFF	TGTGCCAGCAGCTTATTGCTAGCGGGAGGGCTACACACCGGGGAGCTGTTTTTT
NA	TRBV27	TRBJ1-6	TRBD1	CASSSGTVHYNSPLHF	TGTGCCAGCAGTTCCGGGACAGTCCATTATAATTCACCCCTCCACTTT
NA	TRBV2	TRBJ1-1	TRBD1	CASSVPLGQGAWDTEAFF	TGTGCCAGCAGTGTCCCTCTCGGACAGGGGGCCTGGGACACTGAAGCTTTCTTT
NA	TRBV19	TRBJ2-7	NA	CASSFKGGFYEQYF	TGTGCCAGTAGTTTTAAGGGGGGTTTCTACGAGCAGTACTTC
NA	TRBV6-5	TRBJ2-6	NA	CASTYGANVLTF	TGTGCCAGCACCTATGGGGCCAACGTCCTGACTTTC
NA	TRBV19	TRBJ2-3	TRBD1	CATRSTGEDTQYF	TGTGCCACTAGGTCGACAGGGGAAGATACGCAGTATTTT
NA	TRBV28	TRBJ2-7	NA	CASSSPWVGYEQYF	TGTGCCAGCAGTTCCCCCTGGGTCGGCTACGAGCAGTACTTC
NA	TRBV28	TRBJ1-5	NA	CASRQATLNSNQPQHF	TGTGCCAGTCGTCAGGCGACGCTTAATAGCAATCAGCCCCAGCATTTT
NA	TRBV4-1	TRBJ2-1	TRBD2	CASSQEVPGLAGSNEQFF	TGCGCCAGCAGCCAAGAGGTACCGGGACTAGCGGGTAGCAATGAGCAGTTCTTC
NA	TRBV7-2	TRBJ2-7	TRBD2	CASSLSLAGGEQYF	TGTGCCAGCAGCTTATCACTAGCGGGGGGCGAGCAGTACTTC
few	TRBV19	TRBJ1-1	NA	CASSIVGGNTEAFF	TGTGCCAGTAGTATAGTCGGGGGGAACACTGAAGCTTTCTTT
NA	TRBV28	TRBJ2-1	NA	CASSLSDIGYNEQFF	TGTGCCAGCAGTTTATCGGACATCGGGTACAATGAGCAGTTCTTC
once	TRBV7-9	TRBJ1-2	NA	CASSLGGSNYGYTF	TGTGCCAGCAGCTTAGGTGGAAGTAACTATGGCTACACCTTC